This T cell receptor beta chain was retrieved from a study of naive and memory T cell subsets. This clonotype has only a few counts. The beta constant-region primer was an equimolar mix of two oligonucleotides covering TRBC1 and TRBC2. Four rounds of PCR amplified the ligated cDNA using nested alpha and beta constant-region primers plus SP2. Ligation attached a single-stranded oligonucleotide with a 12-nucleotide UMI and the SP2 primer to the cDNA 3' end. One entry per CDR3 protein results from TCRdb running MiXCR on the UMI-ligation and nested PCR reads. The sample has over 65,000 distinct CDR3 sequences, approximately 10% seen once. CDR1 is LNHDA and CDR2 is SQIVND in the germline V gene (reference sequence). The length of the CDR3 is 15 residues. The ends lost 7 bases at V and 0 bases at J; junction bases unmatched: 6. After CD4 positive bead selection, the CD4-negative fraction gave CD8 T cells. Four subsets defined by CD45RA and CD27 were sorted after CD3, CD4, CD8 and live/dead staining.

This sequence joins TRBV19 and TRBJ2-3; 8 positions agree with TRBD2. The sequenced material came from naive CD8+ T cells from blood. This TCR came from a human donor in good health. The CDR3 loop is CASKLQRGSTDTQYF. For the CDR3, the DNA is TGTGCCAGTAAGTTGCAGCGGGGGAGCACAGATACGCAGTATTTT.